A single sample gave rise to the 18 T cell receptor beta chains below, sequenced in a study of cytomegalovirus exposure and HLA in healthy donors (dated by TCRdb to between 2016 and 2019). Library preparation used the immunoSEQ multiplex PCR assay. TCRdb provides this immuneACCESS table in a form limited to in-frame rearrangements. Some clones are lacking; in checked studies, under half of them reflect an unresolved V gene, and why the rest are absent is not known. Recorded for this sample are 100,000 to 120,000 clones; under 97% of them occurred a single time. The leading ten clones occupy roughly 0.66% of the sample. Sequenced input: PBMCs. Every receptor here comes from a woman aged 18-35 years in good health and CMV-seronegative.

The chain uses TRBV5-6 and TRBJ2-3; maybe TRBD1 (7 bases). This CDR3 has 17 amino acids. Between the trimmed V and J ends, which lost 9 bases and 1 base, there was a span of 24 bases. Germline values: CDR1 SGHDT, CDR2 YYEEEE. CDR3 loop: CATGPGVRGGGTDTQYF. CDR3 DNA: TGTGCCACCGGCCCGGGGGTTAGAGGGGGCGGCACAGATACGCAGTATTTT.

This rearrangement joins TRBV28 to TRBJ1-3, with 10 bases fitting TRBD1. Germline V gene lookup returns CDR1 MDHEN and CDR2 SYDVKM. The CDR3 extends over 17 amino acids. Germline trimming cut 2 bases from V and 4 bases from J; bases unmatched to any gene: 8. In DNA form, the CDR3 reads TGTGCCAGCAGTTTAGGGCGACAGGGGGCTCCCGGAAACACCATATATTTT. It codes for CASSLGRQGAPGNTIYF.

V usage is TRBV27 and J usage is TRBJ1-5; tentatively, D is TRBD1 (6 bases). V lost 8 bases and J lost 0, with 11 bases in between. CDR3 size: 14 residues. The germline CDR1 and CDR2 sequences are MNHEY and SMNVEV (reference sequence). The CDR3 loop is CASGTLYSNQPQHF. The CDR3 DNA follows: TGTGCCAGCGGGACACTTTATAGCAATCAGCCCCAGCATTTT.

V usage is TRBV4-2 and J usage is TRBJ1-1, with 8 bases that match TRBD1. Per the germline V gene, CDR1 is LGHNA and CDR2 is YNFKEQ. The V and J ends lost 4 bases and 1 base, in that order; junction bases with no gene match: 11. This CDR3 is 17 amino acids long. The CDR3 nucleotides read TGTGCCAGCAGCCCCCAGACAGGGGCTCTTTCGAACACTGAAGCTTTCTTT. Translation gives CASSPQTGALSNTEAFF.

This clone was detected once. The J gene is TRBJ1-2, the V gene TRBV19; D may be TRBD1 (5 bases). The CDR3 covers 15 residues. CDR1 is LNHDA and CDR2 is SQIVND in the germline V gene (reference sequence). V was shortened by 5 bases and J by 5 bases, with 18 bases between the two germline ends. CDR3: CASSASYRQAYGYTF. The CDR3 nucleotides read TGTGCCAGTAGTGCTTCCTACAGGCAAGCGTATGGCTACACCTTC. Using reference TRBV19 and TRBJ1-2 for the parts outside the CDR3, the full variable domain is DGGITQSPKYLFRKEGQNVTLSCEQNLNHDAMYWYRQDPGQGLRLIYYSQIVNDFQKGDIAEGYSVSREKKESFPLTVTSAQKNPTAFYLCASSASYRQAYGYTFGSGTRLTVV.

This sequence joins TRBV6-6 and TRBJ2-3, with D possibly being TRBD2 (5 bases). Germline lookup yields CDR1 MNHNY and CDR2 SVGAGI (reference sequence). The ends were cut back, 0 bases at V and 1 base at J, with 5 bases in the middle. This CDR3 is 14 amino acids long. The CDR3 region has the DNA TGTGCCAGCAGTTACTCCGGGGGCACAGATACGCAGTATTTT. Translation: CASSYSGGTDTQYF.

The genes are TRBV4-2 and TRBJ2-5, with 15 nucleotides matching TRBD2. Germline lookup yields CDR1 LGHNA and CDR2 YNFKEQ. Germline trimming cut 0 bases from V and 10 bases from J; bases unmatched to any gene: 12. The CDR3 extends over 18 amino acids. CDR3 sequence: CASSQDRPGTSGGIGQYF. The DNA for the CDR3 is TGTGCCAGCAGCCAAGATCGGCCTGGGACTAGCGGGGGGATCGGCCAGTACTTC.

The chain couples TRBV27 to TRBJ1-2; TRBD1 aligns across 8 bases. V was clipped by 8 bases and J by 1 base; unmatched bases: 3. Germline values: CDR1 MNHEY, CDR2 SMNVEV (reference sequence). The CDR3 extends over 13 amino acids. CDR3 protein: CASARGLNYGYTF. CDR3 nucleotide sequence: TGTGCCAGCGCCAGGGGGCTTAACTATGGCTACACCTTC.

The gene calls are TRBV7-9 and TRBJ2-7; the match to TRBD1 covers 7 bases. V shed 5 bases and J 3 bases; nucleotides not matched to a gene: 4. The CDR3 spans 13 residues. From germline, CDR1 is SEHNR and CDR2 FQNEAQ (reference sequence). CDR3 sequence: CASSLWDSYEQYF. DNA of the CDR3: TGTGCCAGCAGCCTGTGGGACAGCTACGAGCAGTACTTC.

This clone was observed a handful of times. This chain uses TRBV7-9 with TRBJ1-1; D may be TRBD1 (5 bases). Trimming cost V 2 bases and J 1 base, with 5 bases left between them. The CDR3 consists of 13 residues. Germline V CDR1 and CDR2: SEHNR, FQNEAQ (reference sequence). The CDR3 reads CASSLQGNTEAFF. For the CDR3, the DNA is TGTGCCAGCAGCTTACAGGGGAACACTGAAGCTTTCTTT.

V usage is TRBV4-1 and J usage is TRBJ1-6; the D gene is possibly TRBD1 (6 bases). This CDR3 is 19 amino acids long. The V and J ends lost 0 bases and 4 bases respectively, with 19 bases between them. CDR1 MGHRA and CDR2 YSYEKL come from the germline V gene. CDR3 sequence reads: CASSQESSGGRGYNSPLHF. CDR3 DNA: TGCGCCAGCAGCCAAGAATCGTCGGGGGGGCGGGGGTATAATTCACCCCTCCACTTT.

This chain uses TRBV14 with TRBJ2-3; maybe TRBD1 (7 bases). V was shortened by 0 bases and J by 4 bases, with 8 bases between the two germline ends. Per the germline V gene, CDR1 is SGHDN and CDR2 is FVKESK. CDR3 length: 14 residues. CDR3 nucleotide sequence: TGTGCCAGCAGCCAAGACAGGGGGGCAGATACGCAGTATTTT. Translation gives CASSQDRGADTQYF.

The V gene is TRBV19, the J gene TRBJ2-1; D is unclear. From germline, CDR1 is LNHDA and CDR2 SQIVND (reference sequence). Trimming took 6 bases from V and 8 from J, leaving 14 bases between them. The CDR3 is 13 residues long. This CDR3 is CASSPRQDHEQFF. CDR3 DNA: TGTGCCAGTAGCCCTCGGCAGGATCATGAGCAGTTCTTC. The variable domain in full, completed from reference TRBV19 and TRBJ2-1, reads DGGITQSPKYLFRKEGQNVTLSCEQNLNHDAMYWYRQDPGQGLRLIYYSQIVNDFQKGDIAEGYSVSREKKESFPLTVTSAQKNPTAFYLCASSPRQDHEQFFGPGTRLTVL.

CDR3 sequence (DNA): TGTGCCAGCAGCTTGAGTTTCCTAGCTGGGGCCAACGTCCTGACTTTC. Translation: CASSLSFLAGANVLTF. J is TRBJ2-6 and V is TRBV5-4; D uncertain. The CDR3 is 16 residues long. The germline gives CDR1 SGHNT, CDR2 YYREEE (reference sequence). V was trimmed by 1 base and J by 2 bases, leaving 10 bases between them. Using reference TRBV5-4 and TRBJ2-6 for the parts outside the CDR3, the full variable domain is ETGVTQSPTHLIKTRGQQVTLRCSSQSGHNTVSWYQQALGQGPQFIFQYYREEENGRGNFPPRFSGLQFPNYSSELNVNALELDDSALYLCASSLSFLAGANVLTFGAGSRLTVL.

The chain combines TRBV5-1 with TRBJ2-7; TRBD1 matches at 7 bases. There are 14 residues in the CDR3. The germline V gene encodes CDR1 SGHRS and CDR2 YFSETQ. After removal of 5 bases from V and 3 bases from J, the junction contained 8 bases not matched to a gene. CDR3 sequence: CASSDRDKSYEQYF. For the CDR3, the DNA is TGCGCCAGCAGTGACAGGGATAAAAGCTACGAGCAGTACTTC.

Only one count was recorded for this clone. The chain joins TRBV27 to TRBJ1-2; 9 nucleotides line up with TRBD1. Unmatched junction bases numbered 11, after V lost 5 bases and J lost 7 bases. The CDR3 is 15 amino acids. CDR1 is MNHEY and CDR2 is SMNVEV in the germline V gene (reference sequence). The CDR3 coding sequence is TGTGCCAGCAGTAGTTCGGGACAGGGCGGCTTTGGCTACACCTTC. Encoded protein: CASSSSGQGGFGYTF.

This rearrangement joins TRBV2 to TRBJ2-7; 7 bases are shared with TRBD2. The ends lost 6 bases at V and 6 bases at J; junction bases unmatched: 11. Germline V gives CDR1 SNHLY, CDR2 FYNNEI. The CDR3 covers 14 residues. CDR3 coding DNA: TGTGCCAGCAGACCTACTAGCGAGTTGGGCGAGCAGTACTTC. Residues: CASRPTSELGEQYF.

The chain has TRBV6-5 and TRBJ2-1; D may be TRBD1 (5 bases). Germline V gene sequence: CDR1 MNHEY, CDR2 SVGAGI. Trimming took off 7 bases at V and 13 bases at J, with 14 bases between the two ends. The length of the CDR3 is 11 residues. The CDR3 DNA is TGTGCCAGCAATAGGGGCCCCGCCCAGTTCTTC. Amino acids: CASNRGPAQFF.